Sequencing of this TCR beta chain was carried out in a study of T cells in Graves' hyperthyroidism and ophthalmopathy. Findings and limits, study-wide: Blood also carried most thyroid clonotypes expanded above 0.001.

Exclusion criteria comprised uncontrolled infection, other autoimmune disease, pregnancy or lactation. Orbital computed tomography and thyroid ultrasound, together with serum TRAb and thyroxine and clinical symptoms, were used for diagnoses. What was amplified from RNA transcripts were TCR beta CDR3 regions. The HTBI primer set served for first-round RT-PCR of the TCR CDR3. In TCRdb, the multiplex PCR reads were re-called with MiXCR into one record per CDR3 protein. Of approximately 570,000 distinct CDR3 sequences in the sample, 15% to 20% were seen once. The CDR3 extends over 13 amino acids. V lost 6 bases to trimming and J lost 4 bases, with 14 bases between them. Germline V gene lookup returns CDR1 DFQATT and CDR2 SNEGSKA (reference sequence). This clonotype has at least ten counts. The target antigen is unknown.

The receptor was derived from a middle-aged man with Graves' ophthalmopathy. Source material: blood. V is TRBV20-1 and J is TRBJ2-3; D uncertain. The CDR3 bases are TGCAGTGCGGGAATCAACTCCGCAGATACGCAGTATTTT. The encoded protein is CSAGINSADTQYF.